These T cell receptor beta chains were read from a single sample in a study of blood T cell repertoires in COVID-19. The protocol was immunoSEQ multiplex PCR, while the TCRdb copy is restricted to in-frame clones and leaves out a portion. This table has tens of thousands of clones, about 90% appearing once. Sequencing was done on a sample of peripheral blood. These receptors were obtained from an elderly man with acute or convalescent COVID-19. CDR3s include the opening cysteine and the closing phenylalanine or tryptophan. A D gene is named only where the DNA matches it firmly. The size entry is marked missing in some rows and otherwise reads once, few, many or a size class.

abundance: -; j_gene: TRBJ1-2; v_gene: TRBV7-9; d_gene: -; CDR3aa: CASSLNRVYGYTF; CDR3nt: TGTGCCAGCAGCTTAAACAGGGTATACGGCTACACCTTC
abundance: -; j_gene: TRBJ2-3; v_gene: TRBV18; d_gene: TRBD2; CDR3aa: CASSPRGDSTDTQYF; CDR3nt: TGTGCCAGCTCACCCCGGGGGGACAGCACAGATACGCAGTATTTT
abundance: -; j_gene: TRBJ1-1; v_gene: TRBV5-1; d_gene: -; CDR3aa: CASSLRTANTEAFF; CDR3nt: TGCGCCAGCAGCTTGAGGACAGCGAACACTGAAGCTTTCTTT
abundance: -; j_gene: TRBJ2-7; v_gene: TRBV20-1; d_gene: -; CDR3aa: CSASGGLDEQYF; CDR3nt: TGCAGTGCTAGTGGGGGGCTAGACGAGCAGTACTTC
abundance: -; j_gene: TRBJ1-3; v_gene: TRBV18; d_gene: -; CDR3aa: CASSPPGTRSGNTIYF; CDR3nt: TGTGCCAGCTCACCACCGGGCACTCGCTCTGGAAACACCATATATTTT
abundance: -; j_gene: TRBJ1-6; v_gene: TRBV4-2; d_gene: -; CDR3aa: CASSQDARGLSNSPLHF; CDR3nt: TGTGCCAGCAGCCAAGATGCCCGGGGTCTATCGAATTCACCCCTCCACTTT
abundance: -; j_gene: TRBJ2-7; v_gene: TRBV19; d_gene: TRBD2; CDR3aa: CATPGGLSWTYEQYF; CDR3nt: TGTGCCACCCCGGGGGGACTTTCTTGGACCTACGAGCAGTACTTC
abundance: few; j_gene: TRBJ2-3; v_gene: TRBV7-2; d_gene: TRBD1; CDR3aa: CASSPTGGEDTQYF; CDR3nt: TGTGCCAGCAGCCCGACAGGGGGCGAAGATACGCAGTATTTT
abundance: once; j_gene: TRBJ1-1; v_gene: TRBV30; d_gene: TRBD1; CDR3aa: CAWRGQGPNTEAFF; CDR3nt: TGTGCCTGGAGGGGACAGGGGCCGAACACTGAAGCTTTCTTT
abundance: -; j_gene: TRBJ1-5; v_gene: TRBV6-5; d_gene: -; CDR3aa: CASSPSGGDQPQHF; CDR3nt: TGTGCCAGCAGTCCCTCGGGGGGGGATCAGCCCCAGCATTTT
abundance: -; j_gene: TRBJ2-5; v_gene: TRBV7-9; d_gene: TRBD1; CDR3aa: CASTPSDRAETQYF; CDR3nt: TGTGCCAGCACCCCCTCGGACAGGGCAGAGACCCAGTACTTC
abundance: -; j_gene: TRBJ2-5; v_gene: TRBV29-1; d_gene: -; CDR3aa: CSVVGLSGETQYF; CDR3nt: TGCAGCGTTGTGGGCTTGAGCGGGGAGACCCAGTACTTC
abundance: -; j_gene: TRBJ1-1; v_gene: TRBV4-2; d_gene: -; CDR3aa: CATSFDRTEAFF; CDR3nt: TGTGCCACCTCGTTTGATCGGACTGAAGCTTTCTTT
abundance: -; j_gene: TRBJ1-2; v_gene: TRBV29-1; d_gene: TRBD1; CDR3aa: CSVRGQGYGYTF; CDR3nt: TGCAGCGTGAGGGGACAGGGGTACGGCTACACCTTC
abundance: -; j_gene: TRBJ1-5; v_gene: TRBV19; d_gene: -; CDR3aa: CASSIDGSSLQPQHF; CDR3nt: TGTGCCAGTAGTATAGACGGGAGTAGCCTTCAGCCCCAGCATTTT
abundance: -; j_gene: TRBJ1-1; v_gene: TRBV18; d_gene: -; CDR3aa: CASSSGQNPNTEAFF; CDR3nt: TGTGCCAGCTCATCAGGACAGAATCCGAACACTGAAGCTTTCTTT
abundance: few; j_gene: TRBJ1-2; v_gene: TRBV28; d_gene: TRBD1; CDR3aa: CASSSSQGARGNYGYTF; CDR3nt: TGTGCCAGCAGTTCCTCGCAGGGGGCGCGGGGTAACTATGGCTACACCTTC
abundance: -; j_gene: TRBJ1-2; v_gene: TRBV7-2; d_gene: -; CDR3aa: CASSLADPGQGYYGYTF; CDR3nt: TGTGCCAGCAGCTTAGCAGATCCGGGCCAGGGCTACTATGGCTACACCTTC
abundance: -; j_gene: TRBJ2-1; v_gene: TRBV14; d_gene: -; CDR3aa: CASSQDWLSGYGYNEQFF; CDR3nt: TGTGCCAGCAGCCAAGATTGGCTCTCGGGTTATGGATACAATGAGCAGTTCTTC
abundance: -; j_gene: TRBJ2-5; v_gene: TRBV5-5; d_gene: TRBD2; CDR3aa: CASSPPGLAKETQYF; CDR3nt: TGTGCCAGCAGCCCTCCGGGACTAGCGAAAGAGACCCAGTACTTC
abundance: -; j_gene: TRBJ2-2; v_gene: TRBV23-1; d_gene: TRBD2; CDR3aa: CASSREGRKFPYTGELFF; CDR3nt: TGCGCCAGCAGTCGGGAGGGCAGGAAGTTTCCATACACCGGGGAGCTGTTTTTT
abundance: -; j_gene: TRBJ1-3; v_gene: TRBV10-3; d_gene: -; CDR3aa: CAISPDGNSGNTIYF; CDR3nt: TGTGCCATCAGCCCAGACGGGAACTCTGGAAACACCATATATTTT
abundance: -; j_gene: TRBJ1-1; v_gene: TRBV19; d_gene: -; CDR3aa: CASSIGRAEAFF; CDR3nt: TGTGCCAGTAGTATAGGGCGGGCTGAAGCTTTCTTT
abundance: -; j_gene: TRBJ1-1; v_gene: TRBV20-1; d_gene: -; CDR3aa: CSASTGNTEAFF; CDR3nt: TGCAGTGCTAGTACGGGGAACACTGAAGCTTTCTTT
abundance: -; j_gene: TRBJ1-5; v_gene: TRBV18; d_gene: -; CDR3aa: CASSLDSGTNQPQHF; CDR3nt: TGTGCCAGCTCATTGGACAGCGGAACCAATCAGCCCCAGCATTTT
abundance: -; j_gene: TRBJ2-5; v_gene: TRBV18; d_gene: -; CDR3aa: CASSPPDRTIVQETQYF; CDR3nt: TGTGCCAGCTCACCGCCCGACAGGACAATAGTCCAAGAGACCCAGTACTTC
abundance: -; j_gene: TRBJ2-7; v_gene: TRBV29-1; d_gene: -; CDR3aa: CSAFLASYEQYF; CDR3nt: TGCAGCGCCTTTCTAGCGTCCTACGAGCAGTACTTC
abundance: -; j_gene: TRBJ1-4; v_gene: TRBV5-1; d_gene: TRBD1; CDR3aa: CASRAGTGNEKLFF; CDR3nt: TGCGCCAGCAGAGCCGGGACAGGCAATGAAAAACTGTTTTTT
abundance: -; j_gene: TRBJ2-7; v_gene: TRBV15; d_gene: -; CDR3aa: CATSRDRWEQYF; CDR3nt: TGTGCCACCAGCAGAGATCGGTGGGAGCAGTACTTC
abundance: -; j_gene: TRBJ2-7; v_gene: TRBV19; d_gene: -; CDR3aa: CASSISAGAGYEQYF; CDR3nt: TGTGCCAGTAGTATCTCGGCAGGGGCCGGCTACGAGCAGTACTTC
abundance: -; j_gene: TRBJ2-7; v_gene: TRBV27; d_gene: -; CDR3aa: CASSLSGGLGGEQYF; CDR3nt: TGTGCCAGCAGTTTATCTGGGGGGTTGGGGGGAGAGCAGTACTTC
abundance: -; j_gene: TRBJ2-3; v_gene: TRBV5-1; d_gene: -; CDR3aa: CASSLVGGLSTDTQYF; CDR3nt: TGCGCCAGCAGCTTGGTGGGGGGGCTTAGCACAGATACGCAGTATTTT
abundance: -; j_gene: TRBJ1-1; v_gene: TRBV7-3; d_gene: -; CDR3aa: CASSLTGGVAFF; CDR3nt: TGTGCCAGCAGCTTAACGGGGGGTGTAGCTTTCTTT
abundance: -; j_gene: TRBJ2-5; v_gene: TRBV5-1; d_gene: TRBD1; CDR3aa: CASSATGTMQETQYF; CDR3nt: TGCGCCAGCAGCGCGACAGGGACAATGCAAGAGACCCAGTACTTC
abundance: -; j_gene: TRBJ1-4; v_gene: TRBV3-1/TRBV3-2; d_gene: -; CDR3aa: CASSRGRGLFF; CDR3nt: TGTGCCAGCAGCCGGGGAAGGGGACTGTTTTTT
abundance: -; j_gene: TRBJ2-1; v_gene: TRBV5-6; d_gene: -; CDR3aa: CASSPLGLQGDEQFF; CDR3nt: TGTGCCAGCAGCCCTCTGGGGCTCCAGGGCGATGAGCAGTTCTTC
abundance: once; j_gene: TRBJ1-2; v_gene: TRBV5-1; d_gene: TRBD1; CDR3aa: CASSPRTGGNYGYTF; CDR3nt: TGCGCCAGCAGTCCCCGGACAGGGGGAAACTATGGCTACACCTTC
abundance: -; j_gene: TRBJ2-2; v_gene: TRBV6-5; d_gene: TRBD2; CDR3aa: CASNPSGGLTGELFF; CDR3nt: TGTGCCAGCAATCCTAGCGGGGGCTTGACCGGGGAGCTGTTTTTT
abundance: -; j_gene: TRBJ2-2; v_gene: TRBV27; d_gene: -; CDR3aa: CASSRNGNTGELFF; CDR3nt: TGTGCCAGCAGCCGAAACGGGAACACCGGGGAGCTGTTTTTT
abundance: -; j_gene: TRBJ2-5; v_gene: TRBV18; d_gene: TRBD1; CDR3aa: CASSPAGGAVETQYF; CDR3nt: TGTGCCAGCTCACCAGCAGGGGGCGCGGTGGAGACCCAGTACTTC
abundance: -; j_gene: TRBJ2-7; v_gene: TRBV7-9; d_gene: TRBD1; CDR3aa: CASSLWGQGAKSYEQYF; CDR3nt: TGTGCCAGCAGCTTATGGGGACAGGGGGCTAAGTCCTACGAGCAGTACTTC
abundance: -; j_gene: TRBJ2-5; v_gene: TRBV5-1; d_gene: -; CDR3aa: CASRPFLAGRETQYF; CDR3nt: TGCGCCAGCAGACCATTCCTCGCGGGGCGAGAGACCCAGTACTTC
abundance: -; j_gene: TRBJ2-1; v_gene: TRBV3-1/TRBV3-2; d_gene: -; CDR3aa: CASSQWQAQEQFF; CDR3nt: TGTGCCAGCAGCCAATGGCAGGCGCAAGAGCAGTTCTTC
abundance: -; j_gene: TRBJ2-2; v_gene: TRBV3-1/TRBV3-2; d_gene: -; CDR3aa: CASSLTGSTGELFF; CDR3nt: TGTGCCAGCAGTCTTACAGGGTCCACCGGGGAGCTGTTTTTT
abundance: -; j_gene: TRBJ1-2; v_gene: TRBV2; d_gene: -; CDR3aa: CASSGQLYGYTF; CDR3nt: TGTGCCAGCAGCGGACAGCTCTATGGCTACACCTTC
abundance: -; j_gene: TRBJ1-2; v_gene: TRBV7-9; d_gene: -; CDR3aa: CASIKLGREWGTNYGYTF; CDR3nt: TGTGCCAGCATCAAACTTGGGAGGGAATGGGGAACTAACTATGGCTACACCTTC
abundance: -; j_gene: TRBJ2-5; v_gene: TRBV30; d_gene: TRBD2; CDR3aa: CAWSALRGETQYF; CDR3nt: TGTGCCTGGAGCGCCCTGCGGGGGGAGACCCAGTACTTC
abundance: -; j_gene: TRBJ1-1; v_gene: TRBV5-1; d_gene: TRBD1; CDR3aa: CASSNTGQGWTEAFF; CDR3nt: TGCGCCAGCAGTAACACTGGACAGGGGTGGACTGAAGCTTTCTTT
abundance: -; j_gene: TRBJ1-6; v_gene: TRBV9; d_gene: -; CDR3aa: CASSVTVTNSPLHF; CDR3nt: TGTGCCAGCAGCGTGACAGTTACTAATTCACCCCTCCACTTT
abundance: -; j_gene: TRBJ1-5; v_gene: TRBV11-2; d_gene: TRBD1; CDR3aa: CASSLGRTGGGQPQHF; CDR3nt: TGTGCCAGCAGCTTAGGGCGGACAGGGGGTGGCCAGCCCCAGCATTTT
abundance: -; j_gene: TRBJ1-2; v_gene: TRBV6-1; d_gene: -; CDR3aa: CASSEGVNSYYGYTF; CDR3nt: TGTGCCAGCAGTGAAGGGGTCAATAGCTACTATGGCTACACCTTC